The rows below give T cell receptor beta chains drawn from one sample of a study of post-analysis software for immune sequencing data. TCRdb called the PCR reads again in MiXCR, with one record for every CDR3 protein. The data contain some 890,000 distinct CDR3 sequences, about 50% of them singletons. Source material: blood. Receptor source: a girl aged 10-17 years with multiple sclerosis. The CDR3 runs from the conserved cysteine through the conserved F or W. The order of the fields is J gene, V gene, CDR3 protein.

j_call: TRBJ2-1
v_call: TRBV14
cdr3_aa: CASSVLTGPDYNEQFF

j_call: TRBJ2-3
v_call: TRBV20-1
cdr3_aa: CSPTSGTGTQYF

j_call: TRBJ2-1
v_call: TRBV7-9
cdr3_aa: CASSSRRAGDTYNEQFF

j_call: TRBJ2-7
v_call: TRBV20-1
cdr3_aa: CSTGPAGTQYF

j_call: TRBJ2-1
v_call: TRBV5-1
cdr3_aa: CASSGGGGRGSYNEQFF

j_call: TRBJ2-6
v_call: TRBV30
cdr3_aa: CAWSRRLYSGANVLTF

j_call: TRBJ1-5
v_call: TRBV6-1
cdr3_aa: CASMADRAGNQPQHF

j_call: TRBJ2-7
v_call: TRBV7-9
cdr3_aa: CASSLGGRCYEQYF

j_call: TRBJ2-2
v_call: TRBV5-1
cdr3_aa: CASSSTGYNTGALFF

j_call: TRBJ2-1
v_call: TRBV7-9
cdr3_aa: CASSALTSGSLDEQFF

j_call: TRBJ1-6
v_call: TRBV5-6
cdr3_aa: CASSLSNNSPLHF

j_call: TRBJ2-5
v_call: TRBV11-2
cdr3_aa: CASSTIAYPLVRDATQETQYF

j_call: TRBJ2-7
v_call: TRBV5-6
cdr3_aa: CASSLRILGPYEQYF

j_call: TRBJ1-2
v_call: TRBV10-3
cdr3_aa: CAISGNLGQGFYGYTF

j_call: TRBJ2-1
v_call: TRBV29-1
cdr3_aa: CSVEVKGGSYNEQFF

j_call: TRBJ1-1
v_call: TRBV11-2
cdr3_aa: CASSQITGRTEAFF

j_call: TRBJ2-7
v_call: TRBV20-1
cdr3_aa: CSAQNETSGPERYEQYF

j_call: TRBJ2-7
v_call: TRBV9
cdr3_aa: CASSGTGTSAYEQYF

j_call: TRBJ2-7
v_call: TRBV7-2
cdr3_aa: CASSLTPEISYEQYF

j_call: TRBJ2-1
v_call: TRBV12-5
cdr3_aa: CASGLLIAALREEQFF

j_call: TRBJ1-1
v_call: TRBV29-1
cdr3_aa: CSGTPGGGTEAFF

j_call: TRBJ1-2
v_call: TRBV29-1
cdr3_aa: CSVKYIAGRYGYTF

j_call: .
v_call: TRBV6-6
cdr3_aa: CASRQGSNEQYF

j_call: TRBJ1-1
v_call: TRBV20-1
cdr3_aa: CSARDNTEVEAFF

j_call: TRBJ2-4
v_call: TRBV7-9
cdr3_aa: CASRSPDSDIQYF

j_call: TRBJ2-3
v_call: TRBV12-3/TRBV12-4
cdr3_aa: CASSFRGIGGYSTDTQYF

j_call: TRBJ2-7
v_call: TRBV7-2
cdr3_aa: CASSSRTGNYEQYF

j_call: TRBJ2-7
v_call: TRBV7-3
cdr3_aa: CASSLGIGYEQYF

j_call: TRBJ2-7
v_call: TRBV10-1
cdr3_aa: CASSDTRTGGKEQYF

j_call: TRBJ1-2
v_call: TRBV29-1
cdr3_aa: CSVDGDRGKKYGYTF